This T cell receptor (beta chain) stems from a study of identical twins. Trimming stripped 2 bases from V and 1 base from J, with 11 bases between. Germline CDR1 SEHNR, CDR2 FQNEAQ (reference sequence). CDR3 length: 16 residues. Findings of the study overall: Among beta out-of-frame sequences, excess sharing between twins appeared weaker. Compared with unrelated sharing, twin-shared out-of-frame alpha sequences had more low-probability sequences. With abundant cord blood beta clonotypes, insertions were fewer; memory repertoires showed no such pattern.

On this clonotype itself: The antigen is unknown.

From the 5' RACE reads, TCRdb called clonotypes with MiXCR, one entry per CDR3 protein. Of 450,000 or so distinct CDR3 sequences listed, 13% to 15% are singletons. These data were likewise used in another study, on yellow fever vaccine responses in identical twins.

The rearrangement joins TRBV7-9 to TRBJ2-2; TRBD2 is a possible D gene (6 bases). Sample: CD4+ T cells sorted from blood. The origin of this receptor is a woman between 18 and 29 years old in good health. CDR3 region: CASSLPSVWNTGELFF. The CDR3 bases are TGTGCCAGCAGCTTACCTAGCGTATGGAACACCGGGGAGCTGTTTTTT. The whole variable domain, filled in from reference TRBV7-9 and TRBJ2-2, reads DTGVSQNPRHKITKRGQNVTFRCDPISEHNRLYWYRQTLGQGPEFLTYFQNEAQLEKSRLLSDRFSAERPKGSFSTLEIQRTEQGDSAMYLCASSLPSVWNTGELFFGEGSRLTVL.